This TCR beta chain was retrieved from a study of shared clonotypes between healthy human individuals. General study points: In several donors, approximately 5% of naive CD4 clonotypes appeared in common.

Clones were sequenced by immunoSEQ multiplex PCR, and TCRdb holds only the in-frame ones, with some missing. The top ten clones hold less than 0.55% of a sample with about 1.5 million clones, 98% of them seen once. Of note for this clone: What it binds is unknown.

CDR1 MNHEY and CDR2 SVGAGI come from the germline V gene. The CDR3 is 16 residues long. V was pared by 4 bases and J by 2 bases, with 5 bases of the junction left unmatched. The source of this sequence is a man aged 30 to 45 in good health. Sequenced: naive CD4+ T cells sorted from blood. Subset: CD45RA+ positively selected. The chain employs TRBV6-5 and TRBJ1-5, with TRBD1 identical over 10 bases. Written as DNA, the CDR3 is TGTGCCAGCAGTTCTTGGACAGGGGGAGGCAATCAGCCCCAGCATTTT. Translated, it gives CASSSWTGGGNQPQHF.